These 12 T cell receptor beta chains originate from one sample sequenced in a study of blood T cell repertoires in COVID-19. The protocol was immunoSEQ multiplex PCR, while the TCRdb copy is restricted to in-frame clones and leaves out a portion. The sample lists fewer than 70,000 clones, approximately 89% seen once, with about 6.9% in the top ten. Sequencing input: peripheral blood. Source of these receptors: a man in his sixties with active or convalescent COVID-19.

The chain links TRBV2 to TRBJ2-5; 12 bases fit TRBD2. The germline gives CDR1 SNHLY, CDR2 FYNNEI. V lost 3 bases and J lost 4; bases outside the gene matches: 6. This CDR3 is built from 16 residues. The CDR3 is CASSERLAGAGETQYF. CDR3 sequence (DNA): TGTGCCAGCAGTGAGAGACTAGCGGGAGCGGGAGAGACCCAGTACTTC.

The rearrangement links TRBV11-2 to TRBJ2-1, with 8 bases identical to TRBD2. From germline, CDR1 is SGHAT and CDR2 FQNNGV. Germline trimming cut 2 bases from V and 5 bases from J; bases unmatched to any gene: 11. This CDR3 is built from 17 residues. CDR3 nucleotides: TGTGCCAGCAGCTTAAGAGCAGACGGGGGGGGTCACAATGAGCAGTTCTTC. This codes for CASSLRADGGGHNEQFF.

The chain has TRBV5-1 and TRBJ1-2; TRBD1 matches at 11 bases. V lost 4 bases, J lost 7 bases, and 9 bases stayed unmatched. The germline CDR1 and CDR2 sequences are SGHRS and YFSETQ. The CDR3 has 15 amino acids. The CDR3 sequence is CASSPGDRGSGGYTF. The CDR3 region has the DNA TGCGCCAGCAGCCCCGGGGACAGGGGGTCGGGTGGCTACACCTTC.

The V and J genes are TRBV4-2 and TRBJ1-6, with D uncertain. CDR3 size: 15 residues. Deletions cut 2 bases from V and 13 bases from J, with 18 bases between. Germline V gene lookup returns CDR1 LGHNA and CDR2 YNFKEQ. The CDR3 DNA is TGTGCCAGCAGCCAAAACCCTGGAGCGAGGGCGCCCCTCCACTTT. Translation gives CASSQNPGARAPLHF.

This clone is a singleton in its sample. The J gene is TRBJ2-2, the V gene TRBV5-5; D possibly corresponds to TRBD1 (6 bases). Per germline, CDR1 SGHKS and CDR2 YYEKEE (reference sequence). The V gene lost 1 base and the J gene lost 3 bases, with 7 bases spanning the gap. This CDR3 region has 14 residues. The CDR3 is CASSLPGDTGELFF. Written as DNA, the CDR3 is TGTGCCAGCAGCTTGCCAGGGGACACCGGGGAGCTGTTTTTT.

The chain is built from TRBV5-1 and TRBJ1-2; D is ambiguous. With 0 bases removed from V and 7 bases from J, the gap between germline ends came to 22 bases. The CDR3 extends over 17 amino acids. Per the germline V gene, CDR1 is SGHRS and CDR2 is YFSETQ. CDR3 in amino acids: CASSLDLPGAGMSGYTF. Written as DNA, the CDR3 is TGCGCCAGCAGCTTGGATCTACCGGGTGCGGGTATGAGTGGCTACACCTTC.

The chain combines TRBV4-1 with TRBJ2-5; a weak D match, TRBD2 (5 bases). Trimming removed 1 base from V and 1 base from J, with 13 bases in between. CDR3 length equals 16 residues. Looked up from germline, CDR1 is MGHRA and CDR2 is YSYEKL. DNA for the CDR3: TGCGCCAGCAGCCAAGCCGGCAGCGAGGGCCAAGAGACCCAGTACTTC. Amino acids: CASSQAGSEGQETQYF.

This chain joins TRBV5-1 and TRBJ2-1, with 10 bases matching TRBD2. Germline assignment: CDR1 SGHRS and CDR2 YFSETQ. The ends lost 4 bases at V and 5 bases at J; junction bases unmatched: 9. CDR3 size: 16 residues. The CDR3 region has the DNA TGCGCCAGCAGCCGGGCTAGCGGGAGAATTGACAATGAGCAGTTCTTC. It yields the protein CASSRASGRIDNEQFF.

The V gene is TRBV9, the J gene TRBJ2-7; perhaps TRBD1 as D (6 bases). V dropped 3 bases and J dropped 0 bases, with 10 bases sitting between them. CDR1 and CDR2 from the germline V gene are SGDLS and YYNGEE. The CDR3 is 14 amino acids. DNA of the CDR3: TGTGCCAGCAGCGGGACAGAGGACTCCTACGAGCAGTACTTC. Its protein is CASSGTEDSYEQYF.

This clone was seen a few times. The V gene is TRBV27, the J gene TRBJ1-3, with 9 bases lining up with TRBD1. V shed 4 bases, J shed 8 bases, and the junction held 3 bases outside the gene matches. CDR1 and CDR2 (germline): MNHEY, SMNVEV (reference sequence). The CDR3 is 13 residues long. The CDR3 protein is CASSYRDRDTIYF. The DNA for the CDR3 is TGTGCCAGCAGTTATCGGGACAGGGACACCATATATTTT.

The chain carries TRBV10-3 and TRBJ1-5, with 9 bases lining up with TRBD1. Germline values: CDR1 ENHRY, CDR2 SYGVKD. The CDR3 has 14 amino acids. Unmatched junction bases numbered 4, after V lost 5 bases and J lost 5 bases. The CDR3 sequence: CAISRDRVDQPQHF. The CDR3 region has the DNA TGTGCCATCAGTCGGGACAGGGTGGATCAGCCCCAGCATTTT.

The J gene is TRBJ1-3, the V gene TRBV5-1, with 8 bases that match TRBD1. This CDR3 contains 15 residues. The ends lost 5 bases at V and 0 bases at J; junction bases unmatched: 4. Germline V gene sequence: CDR1 SGHRS, CDR2 YFSETQ. The CDR3 reads CASSRDRNSGNTIYF. The CDR3, as DNA: TGCGCCAGCAGTCGGGACAGGAACTCTGGAAACACCATATATTTT.